The sequence of this TCR beta chain was determined in a study of regulatory T cells in long-lasting Graves disease. Points from the study as a whole: Sharing of public clonotypes was greater in persistent patients (about 2,700) than in new patients (around 880).

The time point was: persistent/refractory GD, antithyroid drugs over 5 years with positive TRAb. The TCR library was made from RNA extracted from PBMCs. The CDR3 covers 14 residues. Trimming removed 4 bases at V and 4 bases at J, with 14 bases between. Germline V lookup: CDR1 SGDLS, CDR2 YYNGEE. Researchers made TCR beta libraries by using iRepertoire HTBI primers and running Arm-PCR on CDR3 regions. TCRdb reprocessed the multiplex PCR reads via MiXCR and lists one record per CDR3 protein. Among a few hundred thousand distinct CDR3 sequences, approximately 25% were seen once, and the ten largest hold roughly a quarter. Comments on this clonotype: Antigen unknown.

This sequence was found in a woman aged 40-49 years with Graves disease. The chain carries TRBV9 and TRBJ1-1; D is ambiguous. The starting material was peripheral blood mononuclear cells (PBMCs), obtained when the disease was refractory, from a patient treated with antithyroid drugs. CDR3 DNA: TGTGCCAGCAGCCCATCCAGCGGGAGCACTGAAGCTTTCTTT. This gives the protein CASSPSSGSTEAFF.